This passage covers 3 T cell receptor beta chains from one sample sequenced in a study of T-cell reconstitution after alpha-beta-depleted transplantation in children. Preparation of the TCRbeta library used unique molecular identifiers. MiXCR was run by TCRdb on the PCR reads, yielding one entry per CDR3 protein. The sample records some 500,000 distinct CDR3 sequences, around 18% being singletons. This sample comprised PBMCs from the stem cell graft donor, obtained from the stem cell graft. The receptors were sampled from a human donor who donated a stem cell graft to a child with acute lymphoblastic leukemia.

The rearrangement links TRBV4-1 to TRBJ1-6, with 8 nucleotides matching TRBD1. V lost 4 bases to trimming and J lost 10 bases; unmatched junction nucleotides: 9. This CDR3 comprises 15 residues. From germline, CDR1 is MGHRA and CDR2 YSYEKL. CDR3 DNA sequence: TGCGCCAGCAGCCGTTGGACAGGGTCGGACTCACCCCTCCACTTT. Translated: CASSRWTGSDSPLHF.

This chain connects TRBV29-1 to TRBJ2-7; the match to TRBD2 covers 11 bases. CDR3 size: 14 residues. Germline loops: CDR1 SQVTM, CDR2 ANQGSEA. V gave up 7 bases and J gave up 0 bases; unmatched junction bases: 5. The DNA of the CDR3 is TGCAGCGGGATTACTAGCGGGAGCTCCTACGAGCAGTACTTC. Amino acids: CSGITSGSSYEQYF.

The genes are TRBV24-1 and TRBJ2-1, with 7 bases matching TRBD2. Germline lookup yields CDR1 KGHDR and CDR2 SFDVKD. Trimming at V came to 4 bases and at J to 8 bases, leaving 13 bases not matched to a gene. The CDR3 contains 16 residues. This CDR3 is CATSDQLAARIHEQFF. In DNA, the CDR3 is TGTGCCACCAGTGACCAGCTAGCGGCAAGGATCCATGAGCAGTTCTTC.